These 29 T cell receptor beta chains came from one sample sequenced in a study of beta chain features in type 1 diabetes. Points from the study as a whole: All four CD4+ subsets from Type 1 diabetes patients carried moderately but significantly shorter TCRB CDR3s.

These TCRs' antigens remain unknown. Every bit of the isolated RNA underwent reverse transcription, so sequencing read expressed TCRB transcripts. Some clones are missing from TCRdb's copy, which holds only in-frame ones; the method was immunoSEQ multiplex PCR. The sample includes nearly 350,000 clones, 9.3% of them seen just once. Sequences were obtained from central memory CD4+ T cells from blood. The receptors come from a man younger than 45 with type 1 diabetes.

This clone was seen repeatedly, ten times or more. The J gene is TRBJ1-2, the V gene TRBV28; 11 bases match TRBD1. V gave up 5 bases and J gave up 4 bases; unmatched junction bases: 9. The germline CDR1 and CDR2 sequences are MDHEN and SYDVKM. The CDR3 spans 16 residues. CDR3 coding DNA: TGTGCCAGCAGTGCGGGACAGGGGGTATCTGGCTATGGCTACACCTTC. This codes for CASSAGQGVSGYGYTF.

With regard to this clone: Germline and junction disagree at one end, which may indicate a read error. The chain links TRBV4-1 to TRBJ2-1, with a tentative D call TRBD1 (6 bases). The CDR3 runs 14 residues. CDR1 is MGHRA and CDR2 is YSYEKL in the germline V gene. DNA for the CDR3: TGCGCCAGCAGCCAAGGGCCCAGGGGTTTCTTACATCTCTTC. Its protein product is CASSQGPRGFLHLF.

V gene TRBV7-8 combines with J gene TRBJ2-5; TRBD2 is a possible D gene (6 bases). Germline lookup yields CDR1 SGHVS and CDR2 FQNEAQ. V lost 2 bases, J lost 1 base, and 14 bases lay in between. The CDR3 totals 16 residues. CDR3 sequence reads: CASSLTMGLVQETQYF. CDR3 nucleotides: TGTGCCAGCAGCTTAACCATGGGACTGGTCCAAGAGACCCAGTACTTC.

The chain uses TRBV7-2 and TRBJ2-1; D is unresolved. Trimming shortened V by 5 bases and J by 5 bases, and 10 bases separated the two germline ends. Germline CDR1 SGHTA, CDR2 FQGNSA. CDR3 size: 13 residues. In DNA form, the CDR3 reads TGTGCCAGCAGCACTTCCCGGGACAATGAGCAGTTCTTC. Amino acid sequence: CASSTSRDNEQFF.

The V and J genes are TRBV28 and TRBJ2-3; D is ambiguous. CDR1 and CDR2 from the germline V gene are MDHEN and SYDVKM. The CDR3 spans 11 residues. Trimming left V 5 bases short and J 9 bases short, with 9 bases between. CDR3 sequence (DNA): TGTGCCAGCAGTCCTCAAACGACGCAGTATTTT. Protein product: CASSPQTTQYF.

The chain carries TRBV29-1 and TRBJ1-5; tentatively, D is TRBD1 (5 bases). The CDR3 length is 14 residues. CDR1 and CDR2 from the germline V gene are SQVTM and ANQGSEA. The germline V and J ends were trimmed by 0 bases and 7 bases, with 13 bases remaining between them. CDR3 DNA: TGCAGCGTTGAAGAGGGCGGGGGTGGCCAGCCCCAGCATTTT. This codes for CSVEEGGGGQPQHF.

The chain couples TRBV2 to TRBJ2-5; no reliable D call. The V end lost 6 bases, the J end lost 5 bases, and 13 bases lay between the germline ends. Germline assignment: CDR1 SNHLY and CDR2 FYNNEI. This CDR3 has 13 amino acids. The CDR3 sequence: CASSGNLGETQYF. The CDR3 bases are TGTGCCAGCAGCGGTAACTTGGGGGAGACCCAGTACTTC.

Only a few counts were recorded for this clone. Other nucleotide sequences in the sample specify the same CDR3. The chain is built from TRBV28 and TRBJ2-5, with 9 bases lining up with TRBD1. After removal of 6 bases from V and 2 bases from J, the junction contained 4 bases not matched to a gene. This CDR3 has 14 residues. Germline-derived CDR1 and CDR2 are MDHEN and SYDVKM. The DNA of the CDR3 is TGTGCCAGCAGCCTGACAGGGGGTCAAGAGACCCAGTACTTC. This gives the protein CASSLTGGQETQYF. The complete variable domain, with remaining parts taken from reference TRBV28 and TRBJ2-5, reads DVKVTQSSRYLVKRTGEKVFLECVQDMDHENMFWYRQDPGLGLRLIYFSYDVKMKEKGDIPEGYSVSREKKERFSLILESASTNQTSMYLCASSLTGGQETQYFGPGTRLLVL.

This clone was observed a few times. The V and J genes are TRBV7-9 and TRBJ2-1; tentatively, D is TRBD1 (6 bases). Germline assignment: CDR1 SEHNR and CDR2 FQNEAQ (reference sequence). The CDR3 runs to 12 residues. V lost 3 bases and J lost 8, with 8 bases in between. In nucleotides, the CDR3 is TGTGCCAGCAGCTTTACAGGGTATGAGCAGTTCTTC. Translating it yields CASSFTGYEQFF.

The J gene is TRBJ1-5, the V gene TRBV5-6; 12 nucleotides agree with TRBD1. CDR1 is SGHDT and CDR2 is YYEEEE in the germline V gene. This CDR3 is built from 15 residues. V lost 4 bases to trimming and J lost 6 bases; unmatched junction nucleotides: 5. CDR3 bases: TGTGCCAGCAGCGCCGGGACAGGGGGCCGTCAGCCCCAGCATTTT. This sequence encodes CASSAGTGGRQPQHF.

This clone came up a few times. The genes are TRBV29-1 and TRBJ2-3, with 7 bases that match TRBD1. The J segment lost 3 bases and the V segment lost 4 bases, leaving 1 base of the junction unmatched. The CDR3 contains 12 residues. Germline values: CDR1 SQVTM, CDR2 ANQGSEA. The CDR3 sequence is CSVAQGTDTQYF. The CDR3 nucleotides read TGCAGCGTTGCACAGGGGACAGATACGCAGTATTTT.

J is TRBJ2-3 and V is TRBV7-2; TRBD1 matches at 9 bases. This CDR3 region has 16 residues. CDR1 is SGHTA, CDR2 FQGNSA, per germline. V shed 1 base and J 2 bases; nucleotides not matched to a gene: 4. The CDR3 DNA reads TGTGCCAGCAGCTTAGTCGGGACAGGGAACACAGATACGCAGTATTTT. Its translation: CASSLVGTGNTDTQYF. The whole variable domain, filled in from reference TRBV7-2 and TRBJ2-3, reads GAGVSQSPSNKVTEKGKDVELRCDPISGHTALYWYRQSLGQGLEFLIYFQGNSAPDKSGLPSDRFSAERTGGSVSTLTIQRTQQEDSAVYLCASSLVGTGNTDTQYFGPGTRLTVL.

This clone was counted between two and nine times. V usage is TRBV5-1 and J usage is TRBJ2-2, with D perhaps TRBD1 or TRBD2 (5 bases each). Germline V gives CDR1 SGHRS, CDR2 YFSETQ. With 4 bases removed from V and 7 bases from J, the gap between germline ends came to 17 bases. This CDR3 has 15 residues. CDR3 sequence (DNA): TGCGCCAGCAGCCCGACTGGGACCGGCGTCGGGGAGCTGTTTTTT. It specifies CASSPTGTGVGELFF.

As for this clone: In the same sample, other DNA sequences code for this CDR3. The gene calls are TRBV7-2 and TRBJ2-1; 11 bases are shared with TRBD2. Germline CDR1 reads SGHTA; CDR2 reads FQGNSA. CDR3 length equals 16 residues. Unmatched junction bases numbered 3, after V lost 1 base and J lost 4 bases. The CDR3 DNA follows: TGTGCCAGCAGCTTAGGAGGGACTAGCGGTTACAATGAGCAGTTCTTC. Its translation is CASSLGGTSGYNEQFF.

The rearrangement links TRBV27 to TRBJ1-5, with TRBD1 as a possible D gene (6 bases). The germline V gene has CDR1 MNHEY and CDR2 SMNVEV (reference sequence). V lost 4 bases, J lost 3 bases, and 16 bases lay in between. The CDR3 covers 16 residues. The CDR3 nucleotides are TGTGCCAGCAGTTCAGGTTCCGGGACACTCAATCAGCCCCAGCATTTT. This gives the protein CASSSGSGTLNQPQHF.

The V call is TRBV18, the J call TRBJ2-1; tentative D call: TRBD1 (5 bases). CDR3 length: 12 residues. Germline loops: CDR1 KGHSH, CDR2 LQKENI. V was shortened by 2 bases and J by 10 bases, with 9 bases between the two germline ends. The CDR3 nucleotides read TGTGCCAGCTCACCAGACAGACAAGAGCAGTTCTTC. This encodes CASSPDRQEQFF.

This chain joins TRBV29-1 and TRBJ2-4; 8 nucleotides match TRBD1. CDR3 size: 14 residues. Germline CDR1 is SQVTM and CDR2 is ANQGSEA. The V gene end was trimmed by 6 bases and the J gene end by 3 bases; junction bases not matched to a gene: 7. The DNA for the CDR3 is TGCAGCGTCGCAGGGGGCGGTGGCAAAAACATTCAGTACTTC. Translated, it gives CSVAGGGGKNIQYF.

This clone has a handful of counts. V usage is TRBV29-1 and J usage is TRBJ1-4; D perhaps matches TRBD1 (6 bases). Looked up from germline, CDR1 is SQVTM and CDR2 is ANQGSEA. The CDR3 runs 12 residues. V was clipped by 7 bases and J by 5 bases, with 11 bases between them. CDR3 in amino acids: CSAYGQNEKLFF. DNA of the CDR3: TGCAGCGCATATGGACAGAATGAAAAACTGTTTTTT. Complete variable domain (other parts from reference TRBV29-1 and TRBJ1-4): SAVISQKPSRDICQRGTSLTIQCQVDSQVTMMFWYRQQPGQSLTLIATANQGSEATYESGFVIDKFPISRPNLTFSTLTVSNMSPEDSSIYLCSAYGQNEKLFFGSGTQLSVL.

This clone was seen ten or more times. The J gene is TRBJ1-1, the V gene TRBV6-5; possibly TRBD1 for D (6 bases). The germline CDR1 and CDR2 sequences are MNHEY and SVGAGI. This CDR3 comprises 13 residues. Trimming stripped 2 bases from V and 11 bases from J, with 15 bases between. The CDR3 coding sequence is TGTGCCAGCAGTTACGGGGGCCACCCCGCGGCTTTCTTT. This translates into CASSYGGHPAAFF.

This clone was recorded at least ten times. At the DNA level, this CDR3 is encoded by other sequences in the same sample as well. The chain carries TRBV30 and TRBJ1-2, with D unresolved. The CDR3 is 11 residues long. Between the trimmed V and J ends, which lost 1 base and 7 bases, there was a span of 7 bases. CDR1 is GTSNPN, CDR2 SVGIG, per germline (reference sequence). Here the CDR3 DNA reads TGTGCCTGGAGTGGAGGGAGTGGCTACACCTTC. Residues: CAWSGGSGYTF.

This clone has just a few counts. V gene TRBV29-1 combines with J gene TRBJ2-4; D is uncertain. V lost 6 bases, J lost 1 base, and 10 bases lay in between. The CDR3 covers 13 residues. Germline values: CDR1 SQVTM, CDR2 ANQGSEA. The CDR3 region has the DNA TGCAGCGTAGTAGGTGTTGCCAAAAACATTCAGTACTTC. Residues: CSVVGVAKNIQYF.

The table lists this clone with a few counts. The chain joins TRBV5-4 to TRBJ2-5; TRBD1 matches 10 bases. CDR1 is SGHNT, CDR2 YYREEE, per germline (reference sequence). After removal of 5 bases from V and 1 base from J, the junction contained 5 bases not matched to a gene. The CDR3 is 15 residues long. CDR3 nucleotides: TGTGCCAGCAGTTCTGACAGGGGGCTCCAAGAGACCCAGTACTTC. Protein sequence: CASSSDRGLQETQYF.

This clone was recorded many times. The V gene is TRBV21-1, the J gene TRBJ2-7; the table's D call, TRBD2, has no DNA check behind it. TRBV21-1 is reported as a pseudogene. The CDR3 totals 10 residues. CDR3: CALSGGEQYF. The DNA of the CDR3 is TGTGCCCTCAGCGGGGGCGAGCAGTACTTC.

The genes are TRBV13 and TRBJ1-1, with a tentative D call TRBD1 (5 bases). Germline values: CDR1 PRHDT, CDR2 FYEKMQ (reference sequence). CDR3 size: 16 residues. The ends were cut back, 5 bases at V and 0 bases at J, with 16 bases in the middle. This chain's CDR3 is CASSLMVGAMNTEAFF. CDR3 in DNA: TGTGCCAGCAGCCTGATGGTCGGGGCCATGAACACTGAAGCTTTCTTT.

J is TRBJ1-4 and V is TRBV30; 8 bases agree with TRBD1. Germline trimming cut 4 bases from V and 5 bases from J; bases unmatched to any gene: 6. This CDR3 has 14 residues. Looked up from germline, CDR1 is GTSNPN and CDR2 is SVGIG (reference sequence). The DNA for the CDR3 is TGTGCCTGGACCTACAGGGGGGTGAATGAAAAACTGTTTTTT. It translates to CAWTYRGVNEKLFF.

CDR3 coding DNA: TGTGCCAGCAGCCTAGGAGGCGCAGGGAACACTGAAGCTTTCTTT. Residues: CASSLGGAGNTEAFF. The chain carries TRBV7-9 and TRBJ1-1, with D uncertain. V shed 5 bases and J shed 1 base, with 14 bases lying between them. The CDR3 extends over 15 amino acids. Germline V lookup: CDR1 SEHNR, CDR2 FQNEAQ (reference sequence).

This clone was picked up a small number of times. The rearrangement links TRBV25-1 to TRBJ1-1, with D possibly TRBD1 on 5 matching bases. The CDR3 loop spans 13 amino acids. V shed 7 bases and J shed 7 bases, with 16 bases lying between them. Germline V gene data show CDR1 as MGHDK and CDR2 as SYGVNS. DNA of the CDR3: TGTGCCAGCAAAATTCGCAGCGACAGTGAAGCTTTCTTT. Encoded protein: CASKIRSDSEAFF.

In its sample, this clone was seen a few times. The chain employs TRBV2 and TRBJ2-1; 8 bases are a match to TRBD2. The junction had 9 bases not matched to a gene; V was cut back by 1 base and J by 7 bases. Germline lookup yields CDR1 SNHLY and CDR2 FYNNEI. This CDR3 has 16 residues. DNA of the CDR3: TGTGCCAGCAGTGAAGTTTTAACAGGGACTAGGAATGAGCAGTTCTTC. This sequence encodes CASSEVLTGTRNEQFF.

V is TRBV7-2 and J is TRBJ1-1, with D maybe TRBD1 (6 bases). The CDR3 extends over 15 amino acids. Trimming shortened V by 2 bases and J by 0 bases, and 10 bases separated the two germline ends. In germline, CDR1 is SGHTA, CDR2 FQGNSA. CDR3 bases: TGTGCCAGCAGCTTATACAAGGGGGTGAACACTGAAGCTTTCTTT. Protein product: CASSLYKGVNTEAFF. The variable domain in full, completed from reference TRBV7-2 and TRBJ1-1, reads GAGVSQSPSNKVTEKGKDVELRCDPISGHTALYWYRQSLGQGLEFLIYFQGNSAPDKSGLPSDRFSAERTGGSVSTLTIQRTQQEDSAVYLCASSLYKGVNTEAFFGQGTRLTVV.